This TCR beta chain was sequenced during a study of cytomegalovirus exposure and HLA in healthy donors (dated by TCRdb to the late 2010s). Background for the entire study: An earlier analysis of approximately 600 of the donors reported 250 to 300 Gb of sequence data and 117 million unique TCR beta sequences from around 200 million T cells. Donor age, sex, ethnicity and CMV serostatus were compiled alongside the repertoire data. In the later analysis, no new phenotypic data were used to find candidate immune exposures; instead, reliance was placed on TCR beta sequences and their occurrence across donors. To study patterns of TCR occurrence, a later analysis re-analyzed previously published TCR beta repertoires from 700 or so donors and added high-resolution HLA genotyping. An earlier analysis of about 600 of the donors used high-throughput TCR beta sequencing to judge whether each TCR beta V gene segment behaved as functional or pseudogenic. The study profiled the T cell repertoires of some 610 subjects by immunosequencing and related them to cytomegalovirus serostatus. Of the 350 to 450 genotyped donors, over 80% were placed in the genetic ancestry cluster associated with self-reported Caucasian donors. The study aimed to test whether signatures of past pathogen exposure could be identified by cataloging public T cell receptors. A separate validation cohort of 100 to 150 different subjects was used in addition to the approximately 640-subject first cohort. An early release that covered 500 to 800 HLA-typed donors contained around 300 gigabases of sequencing data and about 93 million unique TCR sequences. The number of typed donors differed by locus: about 620-640 for A, B, C, DRB1 and DQB1; 500 to 550 for DQA1; some 610 for DPA1; and roughly 470 for DPB1. All discovery cohort repertoires had been generated on a single sequencing platform. To predict cytomegalovirus infection status, the study combined high-throughput TCR immunosequencing, statistical association of individual TCRs with disease status, and machine learning. Among some 410 genotyped donors of the cohort, an average of approximately 240,000 unique TCR beta nucleotide sequences was sequenced per donor, of which about 20% were non-productive. Both class I and class II loci were covered by HLA typing, at four-digit resolution. Roughly 5 DR-DQ haplotypes were handled as single units for association and clustering because linkage in the cohort was strong. Genome-wide SNP genotypes for about 55% of the roughly 670 donors were used in a later genetic analysis, which treated that subset as a discovery cohort.

In total, 600 or so healthy bone marrow donors made up the cohort. At the time of sampling, all cohort members were nominally healthy, though unrecorded immune exposures were likely present. The donor tested CMV seropositive and was one of the 289 seropositive cohort members. Every donor gave a peripheral blood sample, and the peripheral blood mononuclear cells from that sample were used for TCR beta sequencing. Genomic DNA extraction from the blood cell samples was performed with the Qiagen DNeasy Blood Extraction Kit. V is pared back by 7 bases and J by 0 bases, with 29 bases lying between the germline termini. In the germline V gene, CDR1 corresponds to SGHRS and CDR2 to YFSETQ. Its CDR3 holds 21 amino acids, cysteine through phenylalanine. The kept DNA is CDR3 alone, 63 bases in frame from the first base. About this clone: The antigen it binds to is not known. The record has no base qualities; no much larger clone is one base away.

Beyond this particular receptor, the publication reports: Roughly uniform sequencing depth across donors was assumed in presence/absence analyses, although this assumption may not hold. In a later analysis, the rate of TCR association differed among HLA loci, with DRB1 alleles having the most associated TCRs and HLA-C alleles having the fewest. The study gave a list of roughly 150 TCR beta chains associated with cytomegalovirus. A cluster of highly shared sequence variants was judged likely to be a technical artifact of the sequencing pipeline. When HLA alleles, especially DR and DQ, strongly co-occurred, TCR associations were difficult to assign to individual alleles. Because counts were too low, fewer than 20 rarely observed V segments, including chromosome 9 orphons, were excluded from the earlier analysis of roughly 580 of the donors. Compared with the approximately 720-donor mean, donors in an Asian-associated ancestry cluster had fewer N-insertions in productive TCRs, according to a later genetic analysis. In vitro tests confirmed that a few of the cytomegalovirus-associated TCR beta chains recognize cytomegalovirus antigens. In both the original and validation cohorts, the classifier was reported to diagnose cytomegalovirus status with high specificity and sensitivity. In a later analysis, most CMV-associated TCR beta chains were found to appear HLA-restricted, with HLA associations seemingly driven largely by CMV exposure. CMV serostatus was the only immune exposure information available for the cohort. Only TCR beta chains were sequenced in this cohort, and the absence of alpha or paired-chain data limited detectable features. Across donors, most TCR sequences were observed very rarely, whereas some public TCRs were present in many individuals. At a false discovery rate of 0.05, a later analysis linked under 20,000 TCR beta sequences to specific HLA alleles. In a later analysis, HLA-associated TCR beta chains were found to be more clonally expanded and to have lower generation probabilities than equally common non-associated chains. The 87-base-pair reads could not distinguish some IMGT-functional V segments, including TRBV6-2 and TRBV6-3, so those segments were excluded. Broadly in line with IMGT annotations, most TCR beta V segments showed up in productive rearrangements about 90% or about 30% of the time in an earlier analysis of some 590 of the donors. Correlated functional status among segregating V segments might be attributable to linkage disequilibrium, but an unknown experimental factor could not be ruled out. A later genetic analysis associated a missense DCLRE1C variant with V-gene and J-gene trimming of TCR beta chains, and an independent cohort replicated the association. Because HLA typing was missing for some donors at each locus, association tests included only the typed subset. Several of the top co-occurrence clusters appeared to be linked to parvovirus B19, influenza, CMV and Epstein-Barr virus, according to a later analysis. The authors suggested that the approach could potentially be generalized to other disease states and immunological phenotypes. A further reported finding was that TCR beta sequences accurately predicted the HLA-A and HLA-B alleles for most subjects in the first cohort.

The receptor library was made with the immunoSEQ multiplex PCR assay. The multiplex PCR relied on a mix of 60 forward primers for TCR Vbeta segments and 13 reverse primers for TCR Jbeta segments. The CDR3 region of rearranged TCR beta genes was amplified from genomic DNA by a multiplex PCR assay. Amplified TCR beta libraries were sequenced as 87-base-pair reads on the Illumina HiSeq System. For the original study's pipeline: A later analysis counted around 72 million unique TCR beta chains across the 690 or so repertoires, and approximately 11 million of these chains were shared by at least two donors. Raw reads were error-corrected and collapsed into unique sequences with a nearest-neighbor algorithm that merged closely related sequences to remove PCR and sequencing errors. CDR3 sequences were aligned to IMGT reference sequences to assign V, D and J gene segments. For a sequence to be retained, a match of at least six nucleotides was required to both a V gene segment and a J gene segment. A rearrangement was called productive if the CDR3 had no stop codons and remained in frame with V and J, and every other rearrangement was called non-productive. Following IMGT convention, CDR3 was defined as the stretch from the second conserved V-encoded cysteine to the conserved J-encoded phenylalanine. In an earlier analysis of 500 to 650 of the donors, sequences lacking an unambiguous match to a single V gene segment were excluded. In an earlier analysis of 587 of the donors, a V segment was called functional when productive rearrangements were above 56.7%, and segregating when the standard deviation between donors exceeded 5%. A statistical classification framework was developed to diagnose cytomegalovirus status using the catalog of TCR beta chain sequences. In a later analysis, V and J genes were assigned by comparing TCR nucleotide sequences against IMGT/GENE-DB human TR gene sequences. In a later analysis, CDR3 sequences and most-parsimonious VDJ recombination scenarios were assigned using the TCRdist pipeline. A later analysis defined each TCR beta chain by its CDR3 amino acid sequence plus V-gene family, and excluded reads lacking a unique V-gene family. In a later analysis, 450 to 600 highly shared, low-generation-probability nucleotide sequences were removed to address suspected cross-contamination and a sequencing artifact. In a later analysis, a clonal expansion index was calculated for each public chain from normalized within-repertoire ranks of inferred template counts. In a later analysis, generation probabilities were computed using a VDJ recombination model fitted to out-of-frame rearrangements, and the results were checked against IGoR. A later analysis scored TCR-TCR, TCR-HLA and TCR-CMV co-occurrence with hypergeometric tests, applying a repertoire-size bias correction to TCR pairs. False discovery rates were estimated in a later analysis by permuting HLA or CMV assignments 20 times. A later analysis grouped co-occurring TCRs with DBSCAN, adding TCRdist sequence similarity when clustering within HLA-allele-positive subsets. Co-occurrence clustering excluded repertoires with fewer than 30,000 or more than 120,000 public chains, plus five with anomalous nucleotide sharing. TCRdb mirrors the immuneACCESS table, restricted to in-frame sequences. Some clones are absent from its copies; in checked studies, under half trace to an unresolved V gene, and the reason for the others is unknown. From that table come the V and J calls and clone size; the DNA was used to work out D and trimming. The sample records about 110,000 clones, roughly 71% of which are singletons. 11% of the sample is in the top ten clones.

The receptor was derived from a man aged 40-55 years in good health and CMV-seropositive. The material sequenced was PBMCs. The sequence joins TRBV5-1 to TRBJ2-6, and TRBD2 may be the D gene, going by 6 matching bases. The nucleotide sequence reads as follows: TGCGCCAGCCGCTGGATGCCGGGACTCCCCGCAAGAGGCTCTGGGGCCAACGTCCTGACTTTC. This codes for CASRWMPGLPARGSGANVLTF.